This T cell receptor beta chain was observed in a study of blood T cell repertoires in COVID-19. The table lists this clone with a few counts. Data came from immunoSEQ multiplex PCR; TCRdb stores just in-frame clones and leaves some out. The sample has fewer than 250,000 clones; 84% are singletons. The germline V gene has CDR1 SEHNR and CDR2 FQNEAQ (reference sequence). The CDR3 sequence is 13 residues long. Trimming removed 8 bases at V and 0 bases at J, with 11 bases between. The chain recombines TRBV7-9 with TRBJ2-7, with D perhaps TRBD1 (6 bases). Sequenced: peripheral blood. The TCR sequence derives from a man aged 25 to 45 with active or convalescent COVID-19. The CDR3 region is CASGYRASYEQYF. The CDR3, as DNA: TGTGCCAGCGGATACAGGGCCTCCTACGAGCAGTACTTC.